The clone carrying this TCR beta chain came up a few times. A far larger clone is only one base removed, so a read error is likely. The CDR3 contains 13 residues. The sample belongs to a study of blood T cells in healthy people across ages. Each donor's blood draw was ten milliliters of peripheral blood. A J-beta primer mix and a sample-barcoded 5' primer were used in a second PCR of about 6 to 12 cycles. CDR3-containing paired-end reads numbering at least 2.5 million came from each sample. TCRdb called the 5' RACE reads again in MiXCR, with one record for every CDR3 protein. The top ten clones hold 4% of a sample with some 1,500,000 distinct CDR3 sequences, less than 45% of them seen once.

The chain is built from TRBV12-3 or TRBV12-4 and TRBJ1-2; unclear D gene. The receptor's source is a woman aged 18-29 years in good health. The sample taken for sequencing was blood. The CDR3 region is CAGSLGQNYGYTF. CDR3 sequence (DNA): TGTGCCGGCAGTTTAGGGCAGAACTATGGCTACACCTTC.